Below are 26 T cell receptor beta chains sequenced from a single sample in a study of cytomegalovirus exposure and HLA in healthy donors. Primers for the PCR totalled 60 Vbeta and 13 Jbeta. Some clones are missing from TCRdb's copy, which holds only in-frame ones; the method was immunoSEQ multiplex PCR. Of around 69,000 clones in the sample, roughly 70% are singletons; the top ten hold around 10%. The sequenced sample was PBMCs. The source is a woman between 50 and 59 years old in good health and CMV-seropositive.

V and J are TRBV4-1 and TRBJ2-5; no clear D gene. The CDR3 extends over 15 amino acids. V was trimmed by 3 bases and J by 5 bases, leaving 16 bases between them. The germline CDR1 and CDR2 sequences are MGHRA and YSYEKL. The CDR3 DNA follows: TGCGCCAGCAGCCACAACAAGGATATCAGGGAGACCCAGTACTTC. The encoded protein is CASSHNKDIRETQYF.

This clone was detected only a few times. The chain has TRBV7-2 and TRBJ2-1, with a tentative D call TRBD1 (5 bases). The CDR3 contains 15 residues. The V end was cut by 1 base, the J end by 6 bases, with 13 bases between. Germline CDR1 SGHTA, CDR2 FQGNSA. The CDR3 region is CASSLGGAGANEQFF. As DNA, the CDR3 is TGTGCCAGCAGCTTAGGGGGCGCTGGGGCCAATGAGCAGTTCTTC.

V and J are TRBV6-6 and TRBJ1-1; D remains ambiguous. This CDR3 comprises 12 residues. CDR1 is MNHNY, CDR2 SVGAGI, per germline (reference sequence). Trimming pared 4 bases from V and 1 base from J, leaving 4 bases between. Written as DNA, the CDR3 is TGTGCCAGCAGTTTGGCGAACACTGAAGCTTTCTTT. Its protein is CASSLANTEAFF.

The V gene is TRBV15, the J gene TRBJ1-5; D not resolved. Germline loops: CDR1 LNHNV, CDR2 YYDKDF (reference sequence). This CDR3 is built from 15 residues. Deletions cut 1 base from V and 0 bases from J, with 7 bases between. Here the CDR3 reads CATSRATDSNQPQHF. CDR3 DNA sequence: TGTGCCACCAGCAGAGCTACAGATAGCAATCAGCCCCAGCATTTT.

This chain connects TRBV5-1 to TRBJ2-6, with TRBD1 matching over 9 bases. J lost 4 bases, V lost 0 bases, and 5 bases had no gene match. The germline CDR1 and CDR2 sequences are SGHRS and YFSETQ. CDR3 length: 17 amino acids. The CDR3 DNA follows: TGCGCCAGCAGCTTGGATGGGACAGGGTCCGGGGCCAACGTCCTGACTTTC. Protein product: CASSLDGTGSGANVLTF.

CDR3 loop: CASSQGQLSSGNTIYF. The CDR3 region has the DNA TGTGCCAGCAGCCAAGGACAGCTTAGCTCTGGAAACACCATATATTTT. The chain combines TRBV5-4 with TRBJ1-3; weak D call: TRBD1 (6 bases). Trimming pared 4 bases from V and 0 bases from J, leaving 14 bases between. CDR1 is SGHNT and CDR2 is YYREEE in the germline V gene (reference sequence). This CDR3 has 16 residues.

The V call is TRBV6-5, the J call TRBJ1-1; tentative D call: TRBD1 (6 bases). V lost 6 bases, J lost 6 bases, and 20 bases lay in between. This CDR3 region has 15 residues. CDR1 MNHEY and CDR2 SVGAGI come from the germline V gene. The CDR3 sequence is CASRPGFGGAAEAFF. The CDR3 DNA is TGTGCCAGCAGACCGGGCTTTGGGGGGGCGGCTGAAGCTTTCTTT.

The gene calls are TRBV27 and TRBJ1-6; no firm D call. V gave up 6 bases and J gave up 7 bases, with 16 bases separating them. CDR1 is MNHEY, CDR2 SMNVEV, per germline (reference sequence). The CDR3 loop spans 15 amino acids. CDR3 DNA: TGTGCCAGCAGCCTGGGAGCTGGTAAAAATTCACCCCTCCACTTT. Its translation is CASSLGAGKNSPLHF.

The V call is TRBV28, the J call TRBJ2-7, with TRBD2 as a possible D gene (6 bases). CDR1 MDHEN and CDR2 SYDVKM come from the germline V gene. V was pared by 7 bases and J by 4 bases, with 14 bases between. CDR3 length: 13 residues. The CDR3 sequence is CASKTQGGYEQYF. CDR3 nucleotides: TGTGCCAGCAAAACTCAGGGAGGTTACGAGCAGTACTTC.

The V and J genes are TRBV5-4 and TRBJ2-7; no reliable D call. V was shortened by 0 bases and J by 3 bases, with 7 bases between the two germline ends. The CDR3 sequence is 13 residues long. Germline CDR1 and CDR2: SGHNT and YYREEE (reference sequence). Here the CDR3 DNA reads TGTGCCAGCAGCTTGGGAGCCAACTACGAGCAGTACTTC. This codes for CASSLGANYEQYF.

V usage is TRBV7-2 and J usage is TRBJ1-4; unclear D gene. Per the germline V gene, CDR1 is SGHTA and CDR2 is FQGNSA. CDR3 length: 16 amino acids. V lost 1 base to trimming and J lost 3 bases, with 12 bases between them. The CDR3 sequence is CASSLGEVSANEKLFF. In nucleotides, the CDR3 is TGTGCCAGCAGCTTAGGAGAGGTTTCGGCTAATGAAAAACTGTTTTTT.

The chain has TRBV2 and TRBJ1-1; no clear D. Between the trimmed V and J ends, which lost 1 base and 0 bases, there was a span of 9 bases. The CDR3 extends over 15 amino acids. From germline, CDR1 is SNHLY and CDR2 FYNNEI. CDR3 sequence: CASSEEPTMNTEAFF. The CDR3 nucleotides are TGTGCCAGCAGTGAAGAACCCACTATGAACACTGAAGCTTTCTTT.

The chain employs TRBV12-5 and TRBJ2-3; no definite D call. Trimming left V 5 bases short and J 1 base short, with 4 bases between. Germline V gives CDR1 LGHNT, CDR2 FRNRAP. The CDR3 is 12 amino acids. CDR3 in amino acids: CASGPRTDTQYF. The DNA of the CDR3 is TGTGCTAGTGGTCCTCGCACAGATACGCAGTATTTT.

The sample holds one count of this clone. This sequence joins TRBV7-2 and TRBJ2-5; 7 positions match TRBD1. Germline V lookup: CDR1 SGHTA, CDR2 FQGNSA. V gave up 5 bases and J gave up 4 bases; unmatched junction bases: 7. This CDR3 region has 14 residues. The CDR3 here is CASSLQGVGETQYF. The CDR3 DNA reads as TGTGCCAGCAGCCTGCAGGGGGTTGGAGAGACCCAGTACTTC.

The chain carries TRBV28 and TRBJ1-1; unclear D gene. The germline CDR1 and CDR2 sequences are MDHEN and SYDVKM. Trimming shortened V by 7 bases and J by 6 bases, and 15 bases separated the two germline ends. The length of the CDR3 is 13 residues. The CDR3 protein is CASMQWQVAEAFF. The CDR3 DNA is TGTGCCAGCATGCAGTGGCAAGTCGCTGAAGCTTTCTTT.

Of note for this clone: The sample has other DNA sequences that encode this CDR3 too. The gene calls are TRBV9 and TRBJ2-7; D might be TRBD2 (5 bases). CDR3 length equals 16 residues. Trimming stripped 0 bases from V and 3 bases from J, with 16 bases between. The germline gives CDR1 SGDLS, CDR2 YYNGEE. CDR3 coding DNA: TGTGCCAGCAGCGTAGGAGGGCAGGCCGTGTTCTACGAGCAGTACTTC. Encoded protein: CASSVGGQAVFYEQYF.

The chain joins TRBV27 to TRBJ2-3; TRBD2 aligns across 10 bases. J was trimmed by 3 bases and V by 1 base; bases with no gene match: 4. The germline gives CDR1 MNHEY, CDR2 SMNVEV (reference sequence). The CDR3 consists of 16 residues. DNA for the CDR3: TGTGCCAGCAGTTTATTATGGACTAGCGGAACAGATACGCAGTATTTT. Encoded protein: CASSLLWTSGTDTQYF.

The CDR3 here is CAWTTEAGVYNEQFF. In DNA, the CDR3 is TGTGCCTGGACCACTGAAGCGGGAGTCTACAATGAGCAGTTCTTC. This rearrangement joins TRBV30 to TRBJ2-1; 8 nucleotides align to TRBD2. The CDR3 is made up of 15 amino acids. Germline CDR1 reads GTSNPN; CDR2 reads SVGIG (reference sequence). V shed 4 bases and J 3 bases; nucleotides not matched to a gene: 8.

The genes are TRBV9 and TRBJ2-7; D gene uncertain. Deletions cut 1 base from V and 3 bases from J, with 11 bases between. The germline CDR1 and CDR2 sequences are SGDLS and YYNGEE. The CDR3 consists of 14 residues. In DNA form, the CDR3 reads TGTGCCAGCAGCGTAACTGGGCAAAGCTACGAGCAGTACTTC. It is translated as CASSVTGQSYEQYF.

The genes are TRBV5-1 and TRBJ2-3, with D perhaps TRBD2 (5 bases). From germline, CDR1 is SGHRS and CDR2 YFSETQ. V lost 0 bases and J 5 bases, leaving 10 bases between the germline ends. The CDR3 loop spans 14 amino acids. The CDR3 region is CASSLGGGGDTQYF. The CDR3 coding sequence is TGCGCCAGCAGCTTGGGTGGAGGAGGAGATACGCAGTATTTT.

A single count supports this clone. The chain couples TRBV19 to TRBJ2-1; the D gene is possibly TRBD2 (5 bases). The CDR3 totals 14 residues. Germline CDR1 reads LNHDA; CDR2 reads SQIVND (reference sequence). The V gene lost 3 bases and the J gene lost 5 bases, with 11 bases spanning the gap. CDR3 protein: CASSMGDNHNEQFF. The CDR3 nucleotides are TGTGCCAGTAGTATGGGAGACAACCACAATGAGCAGTTCTTC.

The chain recombines TRBV4-1 with TRBJ1-6; D is undetermined. Germline V CDR1 and CDR2: MGHRA, YSYEKL. The CDR3 runs 16 residues. Deletions cut 3 bases from V and 6 bases from J, with 15 bases between. DNA of the CDR3: TGCGCCAGCAGCCAGACGGCCTTGGGCCTTAATTCACCCCTCCACTTT. Its protein is CASSQTALGLNSPLHF.

Only a few counts were recorded for this clone. The chain's CDR3 is CASSLGQGYYGYTF. The CDR3 coding sequence is TGTGCCAGCAGTTTAGGCCAGGGTTACTATGGCTACACCTTC. V is TRBV27 and J is TRBJ1-2; perhaps TRBD1 as D (5 bases). The CDR3 spans 14 residues. Germline loops: CDR1 MNHEY, CDR2 SMNVEV (reference sequence). V dropped 2 bases and J dropped 3 bases, with 10 bases sitting between them.

The rearrangement uses TRBV19 and TRBJ2-1, with 9 bases that match TRBD2. The CDR3 spans 15 residues. Germline V gene lookup returns CDR1 LNHDA and CDR2 SQIVND (reference sequence). J gave up 7 bases and V 3 bases, and 7 bases lay outside the gene matches. CDR3 coding DNA: TGTGCCAGTAGTATTGGAGCGGGGGGTTGGAATGAGCAGTTCTTC. Protein sequence: CASSIGAGGWNEQFF. Together with reference TRBV19 and TRBJ2-1, the CDR3 gives the full variable domain: DGGITQSPKYLFRKEGQNVTLSCEQNLNHDAMYWYRQDPGQGLRLIYYSQIVNDFQKGDIAEGYSVSREKKESFPLTVTSAQKNPTAFYLCASSIGAGGWNEQFFGPGTRLTVL.

This sequence joins TRBV7-3 and TRBJ2-1; 12 positions match TRBD2. Trimming took 2 bases from V and 15 from J; bases not matched to a gene: 17. CDR3 length: 17 residues. Per the germline V gene, CDR1 is SGHTA and CDR2 is FQGTGA. CDR3 coding DNA: TGTGCCAGCAGCTTATCGCGACTAGCGGGAGAGGCTGGGCAATGGTTCTTC. This translates into CASSLSRLAGEAGQWFF. The complete variable domain, with remaining parts taken from reference TRBV7-3 and TRBJ2-1, reads GAGVSQTPSNKVTEKGKYVELRCDPISGHTALYWYRQSLGQGPEFLIYFQGTGAADDSGLPNDRFFAVRPEGSVSTLKIQRTERGDSAVYLCASSLSRLAGEAGQWFFGPGTRLTVL.

CDR3 coding DNA: TGTGCCAGCAGGCTCAGACTAGCGGGGCGATCCTACGAGCAGTACTTC. This translates into CASRLRLAGRSYEQYF. The rearrangement uses TRBV27 and TRBJ2-7; 11 bases match TRBD2. V trimming: 6 bases; J trimming: 1 base; junction bases outside the gene matches: 8. The length of the CDR3 is 16 residues. CDR1 is MNHEY, CDR2 SMNVEV, per germline (reference sequence).